A single sample gave rise to the 30 T cell receptor beta chains below, sequenced in a study of blood T cell repertoires in COVID-19 (dated by TCRdb to the early 2020s). Library creation used the immunoSEQ multiplex PCR assay. The clones in this table, taken by TCRdb from immuneACCESS, are in-frame only. Not every clone is retained; where verified, under half of the shortfall comes from an unresolved V gene, and the cause of the rest is unknown. The sample table lists about 150,000 clones, about nine tenths of them with a count of one. The biggest ten clones account for around 2.5% of the sample. The sample taken for sequencing was peripheral blood. The receptors originated from a woman aged 70-85 years with acute or convalescent COVID-19.

This clone was detected once. The chain joins TRBV6-6 to TRBJ2-7; 8 nucleotides line up with TRBD1. The CDR3 consists of 14 residues. V trimming: 7 bases; J trimming: 0 bases; junction bases outside the gene matches: 5. CDR1 MNHNY and CDR2 SVGAGI come from the germline V gene (reference sequence). CDR3 region: CASKTGASSYEQYV. In nucleotides, the CDR3 is TGTGCCAGCAAGACAGGGGCCAGCTCCTACGAGCAGTACGTC.

This clone was counted a single time. The chain uses TRBV15 and TRBJ1-2; unclear D gene. V lost 2 bases and J 4 bases, leaving 5 bases between the germline ends. The length of the CDR3 is 12 residues. CDR1 LNHNV and CDR2 YYDKDF come from the germline V gene (reference sequence). CDR3 sequence (DNA): TGTGCCACCAGCAGACAGGCCTATGGCTACACCTTC. Protein sequence: CATSRQAYGYTF. Based on the CDR3 plus reference TRBV15 and TRBJ1-2, the full variable domain is DAMVIQNPRYQVTQFGKPVTLSCSQTLNHNVMYWYQQKSSQAPKLLFHYYDKDFNNEADTPDNFQSRRPNTSFCFLDIRSPGLGDTAMYLCATSRQAYGYTFGSGTRLTVV.

V is TRBV7-9 and J is TRBJ1-4; the D is unclear. Trimming took off 4 bases at V and 16 bases at J, with 13 bases between the two ends. The V gene's germline CDR1 is SEHNR and CDR2 FQNEAQ (reference sequence). This CDR3 is 11 amino acids long. CDR3 sequence (DNA): TGTGCCAGCAGCTCCACCCGGGAAACGTTTTTT. As protein: CASSSTRETFF.

The chain couples TRBV7-2 to TRBJ2-3, with a weak D call TRBD2 (5 bases). The CDR3 runs 15 residues. V shed 2 bases and J shed 5 bases, with 14 bases lying between them. Germline CDR1 is SGHTA and CDR2 is FQGNSA. The CDR3 loop reads CASSLLSGSRDTQYF. The CDR3 DNA reads as TGTGCCAGCAGCTTATTGTCGGGGTCACGAGATACGCAGTATTTT.

The chain couples TRBV7-3 to TRBJ2-1; 12 bases agree with TRBD2. This CDR3 is 16 amino acids long. The J segment lost 9 bases and the V segment lost 4 bases, leaving 10 bases of the junction unmatched. Germline V gene lookup returns CDR1 SGHTA and CDR2 FQGTGA. CDR3 amino acids: CASSSGLAGRRGEQFF. In nucleotides, the CDR3 is TGTGCCAGCAGCTCTGGACTAGCGGGGCGCCGCGGTGAGCAGTTCTTC.

This clone showed up just once. The rearrangement joins TRBV5-1 to TRBJ2-5; 11 nucleotides match TRBD2. The J segment lost 5 bases and the V segment lost 1 base, leaving 7 bases of the junction unmatched. This CDR3 is built from 16 residues. The germline gives CDR1 SGHRS, CDR2 YFSETQ. The CDR3 loop reads CASSLMPSGGRETQYF. DNA for the CDR3: TGCGCCAGCAGCTTGATGCCTAGCGGGGGGAGGGAGACCCAGTACTTC. Using reference TRBV5-1 and TRBJ2-5 for the parts outside the CDR3, the full variable domain is KAGVTQTPRYLIKTRGQQVTLSCSPISGHRSVSWYQQTPGQGLQFLFEYFSETQRNKGNFPGRFSGRQFSNSRSEMNVSTLELGDSALYLCASSLMPSGGRETQYFGPGTRLLVL.

The chain couples TRBV4-1 to TRBJ1-2; no clear D gene. The CDR3 length is 13 residues. Germline CDR1 and CDR2: MGHRA and YSYEKL. V gave up 4 bases and J gave up 6 bases, with 12 bases separating them. The CDR3 DNA sequence: TGCGCCAGCAGCCCACTAGTAGGTGATGGCTACACCTTC. It codes for CASSPLVGDGYTF.

This CDR3 reads CASSKVGGASGGANTEAFF. The CDR3 nucleotides are TGTGCCAGCAGCAAAGTGGGTGGGGCGTCAGGTGGGGCGAACACTGAAGCTTTCTTT. The chain joins TRBV21-1 to TRBJ1-1; TRBD1 is the table's D call and was not checked against the DNA. TRBV21-1 is classified as a pseudogene. CDR3 size: 19 residues.

V usage is TRBV7-8 and J usage is TRBJ2-3; no definite D call. V shed 1 base and J shed 9 bases, with 8 bases lying between them. This CDR3 has 12 residues. Germline-derived CDR1 and CDR2 are SGHVS and FQNEAQ. CDR3 sequence (DNA): TGTGCCAGCAGCTTAGTGTCACAAACGCAGTATTTT. Translating it yields CASSLVSQTQYF.

This chain links TRBV30 with TRBJ2-7; weak D call: TRBD2 (5 bases). CDR3 size: 14 residues. Germline assignment: CDR1 GTSNPN and CDR2 SVGIG (reference sequence). V was pared by 2 bases and J by 0 bases, with 11 bases between. The CDR3 spells CAWSWTPSSYEQYF. CDR3 nucleotide sequence: TGTGCCTGGAGTTGGACTCCTAGCTCCTACGAGCAGTACTTC.

This clone occurred a few times. The rearrangement uses TRBV19 and TRBJ2-3; TRBD2 agrees at 11 bases. V dropped 10 bases and J dropped 2; count of bases not matched to a gene: 5. This CDR3 has 14 residues. In germline, CDR1 is LNHDA, CDR2 SQIVND (reference sequence). The CDR3 sequence: CATGSGGDTDTQYF. The CDR3 DNA reads as TGTGCCACCGGTAGCGGGGGGGACACAGATACGCAGTATTTT.

The rearrangement joins TRBV27 to TRBJ2-1; D is possibly TRBD2 (5 bases). Germline V gives CDR1 MNHEY, CDR2 SMNVEV (reference sequence). The ends were cut back, 3 bases at V and 4 bases at J, with 7 bases in the middle. The CDR3 extends over 13 amino acids. The DNA of the CDR3 is TGTGCCAGCAGTTTTCGGACTTACAATGAGCAGTTCTTC. It encodes CASSFRTYNEQFF.

DNA for the CDR3: TGTGCCAGCAGTGAGAGGTTGAGCTCTGAAGCTTTCTTT. This gives the protein CASSERLSSEAFF. V gene TRBV6-1 combines with J gene TRBJ1-1; D unclear. This CDR3 is built from 13 residues. Germline V gives CDR1 MNHNS, CDR2 SASEGT. Trimming took 3 bases from V and 6 from J, leaving 11 bases between them.

CDR3 DNA sequence: TGTGCCCTCCGGGGACAGGGAGGAGAGCAGTTCTTC. It codes for CALRGQGGEQFF. The J gene is TRBJ2-1, the V gene TRBV19; TRBD1 matches 9 bases. Germline V CDR1 and CDR2: LNHDA, SQIVND (reference sequence). The CDR3 is 12 residues long. The V and J ends lost 11 bases and 10 bases, in that order; junction bases with no gene match: 9.

The rearrangement uses TRBV3-1 (or the pseudogene TRBV3-2) and TRBJ2-1; D possibly corresponds to TRBD1 (5 bases). Germline loops: CDR1 LGHDT, CDR2 YNNKEL (reference sequence). This CDR3 is 15 amino acids long. With 0 bases removed from V and 2 bases from J, the gap between germline ends came to 8 bases. CDR3 residues: CASSQDPGPYNEQFF. The CDR3 DNA sequence: TGTGCCAGCAGCCAAGACCCAGGGCCCTACAATGAGCAGTTCTTC.

This rearrangement joins TRBV19 to TRBJ1-5; D unclear. This CDR3 has 14 amino acids. V gave up 3 bases and J gave up 2 bases, with 8 bases separating them. Germline V gives CDR1 LNHDA, CDR2 SQIVND (reference sequence). The CDR3 DNA sequence: TGTGCCAGTAGTATTCAAGCGGGCAATCAGCCCCAGCATTTT. Translated: CASSIQAGNQPQHF.

Comments on this clone: At one end, the junction sequence differs from germline, possibly due to a read error. The chain carries TRBV18 and TRBJ1-4; D is possibly TRBD1 (6 bases). Germline loops: CDR1 KGHSH, CDR2 LQKENI. CDR3 length equals 16 residues. CDR3 loop: CASSPLGGATSEKLFF. The CDR3 DNA reads TGTGCCAGCTCACCTCTCGGGGGGGCAACTAGTGAAAAACTGTTTTTT.

This clone was observed a few times. This chain links TRBV7-2 with TRBJ1-6; D is ambiguous. CDR3 length equals 16 residues. Per the germline V gene, CDR1 is SGHTA and CDR2 is FQGNSA. The ends were cut back, 5 bases at V and 0 bases at J, with 11 bases in the middle. CDR3 DNA sequence: TGTGCCAGCAGCCCGAGGGCAGGCTCCTATAATTCACCCCTCCACTTT. This codes for CASSPRAGSYNSPLHF.

J is TRBJ1-2 and V is TRBV18; D gene unclear. CDR3 length: 14 residues. V lost 6 bases to trimming and J lost 5 bases, with 16 bases between them. CDR1 and CDR2 from the germline V gene are KGHSH and LQKENI. The CDR3 protein is CASSAQEDAYGYTF. The CDR3 bases are TGTGCCAGCTCCGCTCAGGAGGACGCTTATGGCTACACCTTC. The complete variable domain, with remaining parts taken from reference TRBV18 and TRBJ1-2, reads NAGVMQNPRHLVRRRGQEARLRCSPMKGHSHVYWYRQLPEEGLKFMVYLQKENIIDESGMPKERFSAEFPKEGPSILRIQQVVRGDSAAYFCASSAQEDAYGYTFGSGTRLTVV.

This chain's CDR3 is CASSQDSRLLSYNEQFF. The DNA for the CDR3 is TGCGCCAGCAGCCAAGATAGCCGACTCCTCTCCTACAATGAGCAGTTCTTC. The rearrangement uses TRBV4-3 and TRBJ2-1; D gene unclear. Germline lookup yields CDR1 LGHNA and CDR2 YSLEER. Between the trimmed V and J ends, which lost 0 bases and 0 bases, there was a span of 12 bases. The CDR3 sequence is 17 residues long.

V is TRBV5-1 and J is TRBJ1-2; 7 bases map to TRBD1. The CDR3 spans 13 residues. The germline V gene has CDR1 SGHRS and CDR2 YFSETQ. The junction had 7 bases not matched to a gene; V was cut back by 4 bases and J by 7 bases. This chain's CDR3 is CASSGQGELGYTF. Written as DNA, the CDR3 is TGCGCCAGCAGCGGGCAGGGGGAACTTGGCTACACCTTC.

A few counts support this clone. V is TRBV18 and J is TRBJ2-7, with D hard to call. V gave up 3 bases and J gave up 6 bases, with 18 bases separating them. CDR3 length: 15 amino acids. Germline CDR1 reads KGHSH; CDR2 reads LQKENI. For the CDR3, the DNA is TGTGCCAGCTCACCTCCCATCGGCGGCTTGGGCGAGCAGTACTTC. Amino acid sequence: CASSPPIGGLGEQYF. Complete variable domain (other parts from reference TRBV18 and TRBJ2-7): NAGVMQNPRHLVRRRGQEARLRCSPMKGHSHVYWYRQLPEEGLKFMVYLQKENIIDESGMPKERFSAEFPKEGPSILRIQQVVRGDSAAYFCASSPPIGGLGEQYFGPGTRLTVT.

The rearrangement links TRBV28 to TRBJ1-1; D unresolved. Trimming pared 2 bases from V and 4 bases from J, leaving 14 bases between. This CDR3 comprises 15 residues. Germline CDR1 is MDHEN and CDR2 is SYDVKM. The CDR3 loop reads CASSLHPPGSTEAFF. CDR3 coding DNA: TGTGCCAGCAGTTTACACCCTCCCGGTAGCACTGAAGCTTTCTTT.

DNA of the CDR3: TGTGCCAGCAGTGAACTTACCGGGGAGCTGTTTTTT. Its protein product is CASSELTGELFF. V and J are TRBV2 and TRBJ2-2; D is unresolved. The V end lost 2 bases, the J end lost 5 bases, and 3 bases lay between the germline ends. The CDR3 spans 12 residues. The germline gives CDR1 SNHLY, CDR2 FYNNEI.

This clone was detected only once. The chain has TRBV7-3 and TRBJ2-3, with D perhaps matching TRBD2 (5 bases). CDR3 size: 14 residues. Trimming took off 0 bases at V and 5 bases at J, with 9 bases between the two ends. Germline CDR1 and CDR2: SGHTA and FQGTGA. CDR3 region: CASSLTGLGDTQYF. CDR3 sequence (DNA): TGTGCCAGCAGCTTAACCGGACTGGGAGATACGCAGTATTTT.

The gene calls are TRBV19 and TRBJ2-1; TRBD1 agrees at 9 bases. With V trimmed by 3 bases and J by 14 bases, 2 bases remained unmatched. The CDR3 sequence is 11 residues long. Germline CDR1 reads LNHDA; CDR2 reads SQIVND (reference sequence). The CDR3 is CASSIRDREFF. The DNA of the CDR3 is TGTGCCAGTAGTATTAGGGACAGGGAGTTCTTC. Full variable domain (missing parts from reference TRBV19 and TRBJ2-1): DGGITQSPKYLFRKEGQNVTLSCEQNLNHDAMYWYRQDPGQGLRLIYYSQIVNDFQKGDIAEGYSVSREKKESFPLTVTSAQKNPTAFYLCASSIRDREFFGPGTRLTVL.

The J gene is TRBJ1-6, the V gene TRBV7-2; D is undetermined. V shed 1 base and J shed 0 bases, with 7 bases lying between them. The germline V gene has CDR1 SGHTA and CDR2 FQGNSA. The CDR3 totals 16 residues. The CDR3 DNA sequence: TGTGCCAGCAGCTTAGTGAGGCGCTCCTATAATTCACCCCTCCACTTT. It specifies CASSLVRRSYNSPLHF.

V and J are TRBV24-1 and TRBJ2-1; 11 bases are a match to TRBD2. V lost 2 bases to trimming and J lost 12 bases; unmatched junction nucleotides: 11. Looked up from germline, CDR1 is KGHDR and CDR2 is SFDVKD. There are 16 residues in the CDR3. For the CDR3, the DNA is TGTGCCACCAGTGATTCTATGACTAGCGGGGTAGCTCGGCAGTTCTTC. Protein: CATSDSMTSGVARQFF.

This chain links TRBV7-3 with TRBJ2-2; tentatively, D is TRBD2 (7 bases). This CDR3 is 15 amino acids long. V lost 5 bases and J 7 bases, leaving 17 bases between the germline ends. Germline CDR1 SGHTA, CDR2 FQGTGA. Here the CDR3 reads CASSPGGRVGGELFF. In DNA form, the CDR3 reads TGTGCCAGCAGCCCCGGGGGGCGGGTTGGCGGGGAGCTGTTTTTT.

The genes are TRBV6-6 and TRBJ1-1; 7 positions match TRBD1. J lost 5 bases, V lost 8 bases, and 11 bases had no gene match. Germline V gene data show CDR1 as MNHNY and CDR2 as SVGAGI (reference sequence). The CDR3 contains 14 residues. The chain's CDR3 is CASLTHSRGTEAFF. The CDR3 DNA reads as TGTGCCAGCCTCACACATTCCAGGGGGACTGAAGCTTTCTTT.